This is a list of T cell receptor beta chains from one sample in a study of blood T cells in healthy people across ages. One entry per CDR3 protein results from TCRdb running MiXCR on the 5' RACE reads. The sample lists around 500,000 distinct CDR3 sequences; around 48% were seen once. Source material: blood. Receptors were obtained from a man older than 75 in good health. Each CDR3 is given with its conserved first and last residue. The D gene is left open where the match is weak. Not all rows give a size; the values are once, few, many and, for expanded clones, a class.

j_call v_call d_call clone_size cdr3_aa cdr3_nt
TRBJ2-3 TRBV24-1 TRBD1 . CATKPGQGLTDTQYF TGTGCCACCAAACCGGGACAGGGACTCACAGATACGCAGTATTTT
TRBJ2-5 TRBV29-1 . . CSVVGTPEHKTQYF TGCAGCGTTGTCGGGACCCCTGAACACAAGACCCAGTACTTC
TRBJ1-2 TRBV20-1 . many CSAPWRSNYGYTF TGCAGTGCTCCATGGCGCTCCAACTATGGCTACACCTTC
TRBJ2-1 TRBV4-2 TRBD2 . CASSQVMASGSIYNEQFF TGTGCCAGCAGCCAAGTTATGGCTAGCGGGAGTATTTACAATGAGCAGTTCTTC
TRBJ1-4 TRBV20-1 . . CSARPSGAHEKLFF TGCAGTGCTAGGCCGTCCGGGGCTCATGAAAAACTGTTTTTT
TRBJ2-1 TRBV20-1 . . CSALAPDMGHNEQFF TGCAGTGCCCTGGCCCCGGACATGGGGCACAATGAGCAGTTCTTC
TRBJ2-6 TRBV5-1 . . CASSWDTISGANVLTF TGCGCCAGCAGCTGGGACACCATCTCTGGGGCCAACGTCCTGACTTTC
TRBJ1-1 TRBV30 . . CAWSIGTWGEAFF TGTGCCTGGAGCATAGGGACTTGGGGGGAAGCTTTCTTT
TRBJ2-7 TRBV7-2 . . CASSSHPTGTLSYEQYF TGTGCCAGCAGCTCCCACCCTACAGGGACCCTCTCCTACGAGCAGTACTTC
TRBJ2-6 TRBV6-6 . many CASNSGANVLTF TGTGCCAGCAATTCTGGGGCCAACGTCCTGACTTTC
TRBJ2-2 TRBV20-1 . . CSARNSWDTGELFF TGCAGTGCTAGAAACTCTTGGGACACCGGGGAGCTGTTTTTT
TRBJ2-1 TRBV7-2 TRBD2 few CASSFGGGFYNEQFF TGTGCCAGCAGCTTCGGGGGGGGTTTCTACAATGAGCAGTTCTTC
TRBJ2-7 TRBV7-2 TRBD2 few CASSKDRWRGDSYEQYF TGTGCCAGCAGCAAGGATCGGTGGCGGGGGGACTCTTACGAGCAGTACTTC
TRBJ1-1 TRBV29-1 . few CSVRPGDAEAFF TGCAGCGTTAGACCGGGAGACGCTGAAGCTTTCTTT
TRBJ2-2 TRBV9 TRBD2 . CASSGGRTSTGELFF TGTGCCAGCAGCGGAGGGAGGACTAGTACTGGGGAGCTGTTTTTT
TRBJ2-5 TRBV5-5 . . CASSLWDQETQYF TGTGCCAGCAGCTTGTGGGATCAAGAGACCCAGTACTTC
TRBJ2-7 TRBV21-1 . . CASSPGGDTYEQYF TGTGCCAGCAGCCCTGGAGGGGACACCTACGAGCAGTACTTC
TRBJ2-7 TRBV6-2/TRBV6-3 TRBD1 many CASSSQIGTVSSYEQYF TGTGCCAGCAGTTCGCAGATCGGGACAGTAAGCTCCTACGAGCAGTACTTC
TRBJ2-7 TRBV7-2 . . CASSALWASEQYF TGTGCCAGCAGCGCGCTTTGGGCGAGCGAGCAGTACTTC
TRBJ2-7 TRBV10-3 . few CAISSGGADSYEQYF TGTGCCATCAGTAGTGGGGGCGCGGATTCCTACGAGCAGTACTTC
TRBJ2-3 TRBV4-2 . . CASSQEPTDTQYF TGTGCCAGCAGCCAAGAGCCGACAGATACGCAGTATTTT
TRBJ2-5 TRBV7-2 TRBD2 . CASRGPGDYNEQYF TGTGCCAGCAGGGGTCCGGGGGACTACAATGAGCAGTACTTC
TRBJ1-5 TRBV20-1 . . CSARDSGQGGHQPQHF TGCAGTGCTAGAGACTCCGGCCAGGGTGGTCATCAGCCCCAGCATTTT
TRBJ2-3 TRBV24-1 . . CATSGTFMDTQYF TGTGCCACCAGTGGTACCTTCATGGATACGCAGTATTTT
TRBJ2-5 TRBV5-4 TRBD2 few CASRREGETETQYF TGTGCCAGCAGGAGGGAGGGAGAAACAGAGACCCAGTACTTC
TRBJ1-1 TRBV30 . . CAWSDGVNTEAFF TGTGCCTGGAGTGACGGGGTGAACACTGAAGCTTTCTTT
TRBJ1-6 TRBV6-2/TRBV6-3 . . CASGREVVHF TGTGCCAGCGGTAGGGAGGTCGTCCACTTT
TRBJ1-4 TRBV29-1 . . CSVDGGNEKLFF TGCAGCGTTGATGGGGGGAATGAAAAACTGTTTTTT
TRBJ2-7 TRBV6-2/TRBV6-3 TRBD1 . CASSYGSGQGHYEQYF TGTGCCAGCAGTTACGGATCGGGACAGGGACACTACGAGCAGTACTTC
TRBJ1-2 TRBV12-3/TRBV12-4 TRBD1 few CASSQGVNYGYTF TGTGCCAGCAGCCAGGGGGTTAACTATGGCTACACCTTC
TRBJ2-1 TRBV6-5 TRBD2 . CASSSPGLANDEQFF TGTGCCAGCAGTTCACCGGGACTAGCTAACGATGAGCAGTTCTTC
TRBJ2-1 TRBV24-1 TRBD1 . CATSDPHGTGNNEQFF TGTGCCACCAGTGATCCCCACGGGACAGGGAACAATGAGCAGTTCTTC
TRBJ1-4 TRBV7-9 . few CASSPDGGTRNEKLFF TGTGCCAGCAGCCCCGACGGGGGGACACGCAATGAAAAACTGTTTTTT
TRBJ2-2 TRBV7-2 TRBD1 . CASSLGQGYTGELFF TGTGCCAGCAGCTTAGGACAGGGGTACACCGGGGAGCTGTTTTTT
TRBJ2-2 TRBV28 . . CASNSGGQGVFGELFF TGTGCCAGCAACTCAGGAGGGCAGGGGGTCTTCGGGGAGCTGTTTTTT
TRBJ2-1 TRBV7-2 . few CASSEASAKQFF TGTGCCAGCAGCGAAGCTAGCGCCAAGCAGTTCTTC
TRBJ2-7 TRBV20-1 . . CSARDISRGTYEQYF TGCAGTGCTAGAGATATAAGCCGAGGGACCTACGAGCAGTACTTC
TRBJ2-1 TRBV7-2 . . CASSLIQSSNYNEQFF TGTGCCAGCAGCTTAATCCAGAGCTCCAACTACAATGAGCAGTTCTTC
TRBJ2-3 TRBV30 . . CAWSVGRKVDTQYF TGTGCCTGGAGTGTGGGCAGAAAGGTTGATACGCAGTATTTT
TRBJ1-1 TRBV6-5 . . CTSSYSLEAEAFF TGTACCAGCAGTTACTCCTTGGAGGCTGAAGCTTTCTTT
TRBJ1-2 TRBV27 TRBD1 few CASSLRQTGVYGYTF TGTGCCAGCAGTTTACGGCAGACAGGGGTATATGGCTACACCTTC
TRBJ2-5 TRBV18 TRBD1 . CASSPNWGQGPTEQYF TGTGCCAGCTCACCAAATTGGGGACAGGGTCCTACGGAGCAGTACTTC
TRBJ2-1 TRBV20-1 . once CSAPPAFSYNEQFF TGCAGTGCCCCTCCTGCCTTCTCCTACAATGAGCAGTTCTTC
TRBJ1-4 TRBV3-1 . . CASSQDIRGRPNEKLFF TGTGCCAGCAGCCAAGATATCCGGGGGCGGCCTAATGAAAAACTGTTTTTT
TRBJ2-7 TRBV20-1 . few CSARSGGPYEQYF TGCAGTGCCCGTTCCGGGGGCCCCTACGAGCAGTACTTC
TRBJ2-7 TRBV5-1 TRBD1 . CASSWGQGENEQYF TGCGCCAGCAGCTGGGGACAGGGGGAAAATGAGCAGTACTTC
TRBJ2-6 TRBV12-3/TRBV12-4 . . CASSARGGGANVLTF TGTGCCAGCAGTGCGAGGGGGGGTGGGGCCAACGTCCTGACTTTC
TRBJ2-5 TRBV6-5 . many CASSYSYTGTQYF TGTGCCAGCAGTTACTCCTATACCGGGACCCAGTACTTC
TRBJ1-3 TRBV6-5 . few CASTQGPGNTIYF TGTGCCAGCACCCAGGGGCCAGGAAACACCATATATTTT
TRBJ1-2 TRBV10-3 . . CAISESGGLPNYGYTF TGTGCCATCAGTGAGTCTGGGGGGCTCCCTAACTATGGCTACACCTTC
TRBJ2-2 TRBV7-2 . . CASRQGEAGELFF TGTGCCAGCAGACAGGGTGAAGCCGGGGAGCTGTTTTTT
TRBJ2-2 TRBV29-1 . . CSVDGGRNTGELFF TGCAGCGTTGACGGTGGGAGGAACACCGGGGAGCTGTTTTTT
TRBJ2-3 TRBV7-9 TRBD2 . CAGRGGVIDTQYF TGTGCCGGCCGGGGAGGGGTTATAGATACGCAGTATTTT
TRBJ2-7 TRBV20-1 . . CSARFDPSSYEQYF TGCAGTGCTAGGTTCGACCCGAGCTCCTACGAGCAGTACTTC